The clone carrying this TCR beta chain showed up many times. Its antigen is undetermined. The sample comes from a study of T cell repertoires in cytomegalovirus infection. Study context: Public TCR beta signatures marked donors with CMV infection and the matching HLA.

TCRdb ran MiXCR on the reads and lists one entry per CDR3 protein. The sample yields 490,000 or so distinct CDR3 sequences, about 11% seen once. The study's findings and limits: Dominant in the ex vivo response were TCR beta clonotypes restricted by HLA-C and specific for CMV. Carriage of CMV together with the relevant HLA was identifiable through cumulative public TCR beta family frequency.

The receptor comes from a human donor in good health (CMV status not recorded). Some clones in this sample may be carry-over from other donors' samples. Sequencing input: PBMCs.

For the CDR3, the DNA is TGTGCCAGCAGCTTAGCGCCTTCTAACTATGGCTACACCTTC. Encoded protein: CASSLAPSNYGYTF. This rearrangement joins TRBV7-8 to TRBJ1-2; no definite D call. Trimming pared 0 bases from V and 0 bases from J, leaving 5 bases between. Germline V gene sequence: CDR1 SGHVS, CDR2 FQNEAQ. The CDR3 totals 14 residues.